The 2 T cell receptor beta chains below all came from one sample that was sequenced in a study of OX40 agonist ivuxolimab in advanced cancers. Receptor amplification or capture employed the immunoSEQ multiplex PCR assay. In its TCRdb copy, this immuneACCESS table keeps in-frame sequences only and misses some clones. Where compared with another copy, unresolved V genes explain less than half of these, and the others have no known cause. The sample includes approximately 92,000 clones, with 94% observed a single time. Roughly 0.17% of the sample rests with the top ten. Material: CD4+ or CD8+ T cells sorted from blood, obtained in a trial of the OX40 agonist ivuxolimab. Source of these receptors: an adult with an advanced solid tumor such as melanoma, head and neck, liver or kidney cancer.

As to this clone: This CDR3 is also generated by other DNA sequences in the sample. The genes are TRBV6-5 and TRBJ1-2; D is ambiguous. Trimming pared 4 bases from V and 6 bases from J, leaving 6 bases between. Germline loops: CDR1 MNHEY, CDR2 SVGAGI. The length of the CDR3 is 11 residues. CDR3 sequence reads: CASSSYDGYTF. The DNA for the CDR3 is TGTGCCAGCAGTTCGTATGATGGCTACACCTTC.

The chain recombines TRBV7-3 with TRBJ2-5, with D perhaps being TRBD1 or TRBD2 (6 bases each). The CDR3 is made up of 16 amino acids. The germline V gene has CDR1 SGHTA and CDR2 FQGTGA. Trimming stripped 6 bases from V and 4 bases from J, with 21 bases between. The DNA for the CDR3 is TGTGCCAGCAGTACGGGGGCGCTAGGGAGAGGAGAGACCCAGTACTTC. Translating gives CASSTGALGRGETQYF.